A single TCR beta chain is shown here with its context. Antigen specificity is unknown. The data derive from a study of cytomegalovirus exposure and HLA in healthy donors. The wider study: Of the donors genotyped, approximately 400 in all, around 76% fell in the Caucasian-associated ancestry cluster.

Findings of the study overall: Several of the most significant clusters appeared linked to common viral pathogens, based on a later analysis. The study recorded some 160 TCR beta chains that were cytomegalovirus-associated. Certain sequence variants were highly shared and formed a cluster, and this cluster was likely a sequencing artifact.

V gave up 7 bases and J gave up 0 bases; unmatched junction bases: 8. There are 16 residues in the CDR3. The V gene's germline CDR1 is MNHEY and CDR2 SMNVEV (reference sequence). The PCR was carried out with 60 Vbeta primers and 13 Jbeta primers. Clones were read by immunoSEQ multiplex PCR, and TCRdb kept only the in-frame ones, dropping some. The sample holds hundreds of thousands of clones; more than 60% are singletons and the top ten take about 16%. V usage is TRBV27 and J usage is TRBJ2-3; 9 nucleotides agree with TRBD2. The TCR originated in a man aged 35-49 years in good health and CMV-seronegative. The specimen sequenced was PBMCs. CDR3 sequence (DNA): TGTGCCAGCACCTCGGGACTAGCCGGGAGCACAGATACGCAGTATTTT. Translation: CASTSGLAGSTDTQYF.